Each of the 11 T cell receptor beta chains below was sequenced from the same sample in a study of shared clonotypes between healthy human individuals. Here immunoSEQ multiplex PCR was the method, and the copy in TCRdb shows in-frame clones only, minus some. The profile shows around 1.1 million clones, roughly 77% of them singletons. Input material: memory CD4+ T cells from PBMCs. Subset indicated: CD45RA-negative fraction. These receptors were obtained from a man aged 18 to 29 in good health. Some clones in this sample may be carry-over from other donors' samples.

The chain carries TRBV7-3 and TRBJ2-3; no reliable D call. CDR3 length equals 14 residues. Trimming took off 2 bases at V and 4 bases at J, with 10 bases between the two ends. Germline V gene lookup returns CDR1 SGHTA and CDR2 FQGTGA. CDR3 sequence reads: CASSLSLVADTQYF. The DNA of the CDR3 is TGTGCCAGCAGCTTATCTCTCGTGGCAGATACGCAGTATTTT.

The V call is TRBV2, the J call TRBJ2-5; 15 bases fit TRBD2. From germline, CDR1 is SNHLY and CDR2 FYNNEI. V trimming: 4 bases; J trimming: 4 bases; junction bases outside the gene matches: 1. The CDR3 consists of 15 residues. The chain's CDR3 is CASSGTSGRVETQYF. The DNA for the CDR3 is TGTGCCAGCAGTGGGACTAGCGGGAGGGTAGAGACCCAGTACTTC.

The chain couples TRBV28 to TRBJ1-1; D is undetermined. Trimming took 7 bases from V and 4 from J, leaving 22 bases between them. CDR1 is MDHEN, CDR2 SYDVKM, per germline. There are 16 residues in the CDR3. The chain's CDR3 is CASIPPGGVGITEAFF. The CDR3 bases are TGTGCCAGCATCCCCCCGGGTGGGGTTGGGATCACTGAAGCTTTCTTT.

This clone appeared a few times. The CDR3 here is CASRGTHTEAFF. The CDR3 coding sequence is TGTGCCAGCAGGGGGACCCACACTGAAGCTTTCTTT. This chain connects TRBV2 to TRBJ1-1, with D maybe TRBD1 (5 bases). Trimming took 6 bases from V and 3 from J, leaving 8 bases between them. The germline gives CDR1 SNHLY, CDR2 FYNNEI. The CDR3 is 12 residues long.

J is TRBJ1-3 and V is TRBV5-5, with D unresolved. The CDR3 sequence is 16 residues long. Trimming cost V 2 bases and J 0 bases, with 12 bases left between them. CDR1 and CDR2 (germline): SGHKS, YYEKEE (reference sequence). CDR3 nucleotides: TGTGCCAGCAGCTTTTCCGGGCCGCACTCTGGAAACACCATATATTTT. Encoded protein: CASSFSGPHSGNTIYF.

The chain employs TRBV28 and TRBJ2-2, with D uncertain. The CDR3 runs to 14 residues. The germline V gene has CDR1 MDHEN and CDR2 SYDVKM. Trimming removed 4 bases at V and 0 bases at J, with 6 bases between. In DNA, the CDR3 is TGTGCCAGCAGTTGGGTTTCGAACACCGGGGAGCTGTTTTTT. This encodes CASSWVSNTGELFF. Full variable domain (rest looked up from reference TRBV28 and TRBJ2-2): DVKVTQSSRYLVKRTGEKVFLECVQDMDHENMFWYRQDPGLGLRLIYFSYDVKMKEKGDIPEGYSVSREKKERFSLILESASTNQTSMYLCASSWVSNTGELFFGEGSRLTVL.

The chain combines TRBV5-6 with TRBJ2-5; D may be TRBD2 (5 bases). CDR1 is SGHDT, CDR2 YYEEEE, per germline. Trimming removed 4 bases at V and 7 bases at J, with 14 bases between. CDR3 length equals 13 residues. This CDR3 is CASSGGLLGTQYF. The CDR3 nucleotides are TGTGCCAGCAGCGGCGGACTCTTGGGGACCCAGTACTTC.

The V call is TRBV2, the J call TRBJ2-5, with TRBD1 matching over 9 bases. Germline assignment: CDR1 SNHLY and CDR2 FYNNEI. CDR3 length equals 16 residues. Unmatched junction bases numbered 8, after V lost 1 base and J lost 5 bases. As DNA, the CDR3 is TGTGCCAGCAGTGAAGGGGGACAGGGAGTCCATGAGACCCAGTACTTC. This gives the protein CASSEGGQGVHETQYF.

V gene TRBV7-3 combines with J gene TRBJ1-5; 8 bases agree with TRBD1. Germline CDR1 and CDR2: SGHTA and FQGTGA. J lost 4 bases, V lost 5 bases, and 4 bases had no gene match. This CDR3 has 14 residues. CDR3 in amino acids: CASSVTGGNQPQHF. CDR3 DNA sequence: TGTGCCAGCAGCGTTACAGGGGGGAATCAGCCCCAGCATTTT.

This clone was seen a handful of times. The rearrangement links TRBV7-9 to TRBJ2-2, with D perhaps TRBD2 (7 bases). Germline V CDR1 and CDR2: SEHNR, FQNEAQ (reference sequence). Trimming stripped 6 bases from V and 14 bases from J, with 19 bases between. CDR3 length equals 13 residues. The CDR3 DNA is TGTGCCAGCAGTCCCTACTCGGGGGGCTCACTGTTTTTT. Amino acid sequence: CASSPYSGGSLFF.

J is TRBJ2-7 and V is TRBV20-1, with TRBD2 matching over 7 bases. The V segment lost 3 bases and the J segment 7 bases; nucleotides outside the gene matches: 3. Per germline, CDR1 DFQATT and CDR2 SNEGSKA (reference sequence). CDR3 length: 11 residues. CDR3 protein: CSASPAGEQYF. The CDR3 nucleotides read TGCAGTGCTAGCCCAGCGGGAGAGCAGTACTTC.